This T cell receptor (beta chain) was identified in a study of shared clonotypes between healthy human individuals. Study in general: Each donor contributed plates that comprised three CD4 naive, three CD4 memory, two CD8 naive and one CD8 memory. Study observations and caveats: A limitation of the genetic and exposure-history diversity represented arose from few donors.

Sequenced by immunoSEQ multiplex PCR; TCRdb stores in-frame clones only, minus some. The sample has about 960,000 clones, over 60% seen once; the top ten hold over 1.3%. CDR1 is MNHEY and CDR2 is SMNVEV in the germline V gene (reference sequence). The CDR3 extends over 17 amino acids. J was trimmed by 9 bases and V by 5 bases; bases with no gene match: 11. Regarding this clone: As yet, its antigen is unknown.

Sequenced sample: memory CD4+ T cells sorted from blood. This sample's subset: CD45RA-negative fraction. This chain links TRBV27 with TRBJ2-1; 15 bases match TRBD2. The receptor was isolated from a man between 18 and 29 years old in good health. CDR3 sequence reads: CASSLGLAGGGFAEQFF. DNA for the CDR3: TGTGCCAGCAGTCTAGGACTAGCGGGAGGGGGATTCGCTGAGCAGTTCTTC.